This TCR beta chain was obtained from a study of blood T cell repertoires in COVID-19. Background on the study: Collection of acute and convalescent COVID-19 samples took place in the United States, Italy and Spain. Sample material is recorded as cDNA or gDNA derived from T cells, B-cell-depleted T cells, or PBMCs.

Germline V gene sequence: CDR1 SQVTM, CDR2 ANQGSEA. The CDR3 totals 16 residues. V was shortened by 2 bases and J by 7 bases, with 24 bases between the two germline ends. In the study's own analysis: Scientists estimated how many nucleated cells there were by amplifying reference gene primers. Method: immunoSEQ multiplex PCR; TCRdb's copy keeps in-frame clones and lacks some. The V and J calls and clone size are taken from that table; D and trimming were inferred from the DNA. The sample includes 55,000 to 70,000 clones, roughly 79% of them seen just once. This TCR was sampled from a human donor in a cohort sampled during active COVID-19. This chain uses TRBV29-1 with TRBJ2-7, with a weak D call TRBD1 (5 bases). The sequencing input was peripheral blood. For the CDR3, the DNA is TGCAGCGTTGAAATCGTTGGATCGGACAACCTATCAGAGCAGTACTTC. This gives the protein CSVEIVGSDNLSEQYF.